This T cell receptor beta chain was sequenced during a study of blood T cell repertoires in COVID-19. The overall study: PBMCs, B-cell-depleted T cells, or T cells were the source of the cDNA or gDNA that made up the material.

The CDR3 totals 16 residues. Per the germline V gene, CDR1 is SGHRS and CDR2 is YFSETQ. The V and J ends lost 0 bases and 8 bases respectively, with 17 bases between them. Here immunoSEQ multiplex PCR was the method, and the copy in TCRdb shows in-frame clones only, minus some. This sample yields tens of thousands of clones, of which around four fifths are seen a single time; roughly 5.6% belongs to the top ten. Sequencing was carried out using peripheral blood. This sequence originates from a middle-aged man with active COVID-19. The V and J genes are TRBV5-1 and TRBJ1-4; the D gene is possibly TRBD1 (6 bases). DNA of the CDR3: TGCGCCAGCAGCTTGGAGGCGGGGGCGGGCTTCGAAAAACTGTTTTTT. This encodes CASSLEAGAGFEKLFF. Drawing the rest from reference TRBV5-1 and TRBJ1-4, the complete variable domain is KAGVTQTPRYLIKTRGQQVTLSCSPISGHRSVSWYQQTPGQGLQFLFEYFSETQRNKGNFPGRFSGRQFSNSRSEMNVSTLELGDSALYLCASSLEAGAGFEKLFFGSGTQLSVL.